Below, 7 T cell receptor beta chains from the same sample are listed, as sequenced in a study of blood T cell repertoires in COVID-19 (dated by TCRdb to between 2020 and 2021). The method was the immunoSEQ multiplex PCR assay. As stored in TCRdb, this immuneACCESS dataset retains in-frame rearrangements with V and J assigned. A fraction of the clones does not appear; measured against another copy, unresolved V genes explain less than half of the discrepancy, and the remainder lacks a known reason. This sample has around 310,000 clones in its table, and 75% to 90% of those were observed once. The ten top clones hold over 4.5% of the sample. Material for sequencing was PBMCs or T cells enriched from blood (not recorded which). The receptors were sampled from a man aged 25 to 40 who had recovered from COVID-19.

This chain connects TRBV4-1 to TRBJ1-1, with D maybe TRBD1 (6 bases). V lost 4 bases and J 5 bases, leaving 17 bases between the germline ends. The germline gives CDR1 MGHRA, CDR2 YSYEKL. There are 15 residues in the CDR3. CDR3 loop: CASSPFQGKETEAFF. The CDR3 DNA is TGCGCCAGCAGCCCATTCCAGGGGAAAGAGACTGAAGCTTTCTTT.

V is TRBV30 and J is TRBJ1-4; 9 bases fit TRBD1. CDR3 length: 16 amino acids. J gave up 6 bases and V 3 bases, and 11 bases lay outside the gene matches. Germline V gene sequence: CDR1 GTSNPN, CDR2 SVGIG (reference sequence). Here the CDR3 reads CAWRSTGGSSYEKLFF. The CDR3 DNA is TGTGCCTGGAGGTCAACAGGGGGCTCATCGTATGAAAAACTGTTTTTT.

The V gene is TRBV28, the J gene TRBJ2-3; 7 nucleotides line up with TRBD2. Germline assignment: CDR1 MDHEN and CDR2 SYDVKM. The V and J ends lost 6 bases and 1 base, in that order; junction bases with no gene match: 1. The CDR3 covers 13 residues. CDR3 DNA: TGTGCCAGCAGAAGCGGGGGCACAGATACGCAGTATTTT. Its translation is CASRSGGTDTQYF.

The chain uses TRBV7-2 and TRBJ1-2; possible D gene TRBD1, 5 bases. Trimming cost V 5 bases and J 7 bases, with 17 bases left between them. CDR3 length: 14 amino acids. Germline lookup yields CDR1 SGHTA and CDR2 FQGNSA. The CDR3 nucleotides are TGTGCCAGCAGCCAACGATACCGCGACAGTGGCTACACCTTC. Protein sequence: CASSQRYRDSGYTF. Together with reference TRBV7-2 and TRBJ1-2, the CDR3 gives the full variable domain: GAGVSQSPSNKVTEKGKDVELRCDPISGHTALYWYRQSLGQGLEFLIYFQGNSAPDKSGLPSDRFSAERTGGSVSTLTIQRTQQEDSAVYLCASSQRYRDSGYTFGSGTRLTVV.

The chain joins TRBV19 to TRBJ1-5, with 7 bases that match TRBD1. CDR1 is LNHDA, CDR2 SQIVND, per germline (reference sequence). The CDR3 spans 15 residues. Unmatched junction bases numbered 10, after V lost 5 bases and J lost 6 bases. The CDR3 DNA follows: TGTGCCAGTAGTTGGAGGGGGCGGGTTAGTCAGCCCCAGCATTTT. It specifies CASSWRGRVSQPQHF.

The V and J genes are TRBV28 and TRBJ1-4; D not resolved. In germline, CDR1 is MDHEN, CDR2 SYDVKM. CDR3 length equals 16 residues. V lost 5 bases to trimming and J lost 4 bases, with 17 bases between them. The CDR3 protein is CASSPRTGLLNEKLFF. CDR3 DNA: TGTGCCAGCAGTCCCCGGACTGGACTCCTTAATGAAAAACTGTTTTTT.

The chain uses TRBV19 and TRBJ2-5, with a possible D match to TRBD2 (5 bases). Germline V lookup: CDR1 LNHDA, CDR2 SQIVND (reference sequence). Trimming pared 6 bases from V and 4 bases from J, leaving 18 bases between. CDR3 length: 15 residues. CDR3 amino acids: CASRLGSGLGETQYF. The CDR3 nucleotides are TGTGCCAGTAGACTCGGGTCGGGGTTAGGAGAGACCCAGTACTTC.